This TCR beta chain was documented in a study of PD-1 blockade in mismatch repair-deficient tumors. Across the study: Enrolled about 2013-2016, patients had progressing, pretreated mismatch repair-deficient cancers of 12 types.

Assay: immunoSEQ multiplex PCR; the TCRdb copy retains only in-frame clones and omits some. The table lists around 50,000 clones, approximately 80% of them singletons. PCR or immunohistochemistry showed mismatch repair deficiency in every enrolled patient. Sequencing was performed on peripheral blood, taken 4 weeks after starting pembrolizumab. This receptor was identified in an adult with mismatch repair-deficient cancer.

In DNA form, the CDR3 reads TGTGCCAGTAGCCACCCGCGAGAGGGACGCTACGAGCAGTACTTC. Protein sequence: CASSHPREGRYEQYF. The chain uses TRBV19 and TRBJ2-7; D might be TRBD1 or TRBD2, each matching 5 bases. In germline, CDR1 is LNHDA, CDR2 SQIVND (reference sequence). V lost 6 bases and J lost 3, with 18 bases in between. The CDR3 totals 15 residues. Full variable domain (remainder filled in from reference TRBV19 and TRBJ2-7): DGGITQSPKYLFRKEGQNVTLSCEQNLNHDAMYWYRQDPGQGLRLIYYSQIVNDFQKGDIAEGYSVSREKKESFPLTVTSAQKNPTAFYLCASSHPREGRYEQYFGPGTRLTVT.